This TCR beta chain was profiled in a study of CXCR3-negative and CXCR3-positive naive CD8 T cells. Whole-study findings and limits: Both naive subsets, CXCR3-negative and CXCR3-positive, displayed similar TRBV-TRBJ usage, unlike memory cells. Compared with CXCR3-negative naive cells, CXCR3-positive naive cells showed more hydrophobic TRB CDR3s. Comparably high diversity marked both naive subsets, whereas memory CD8+ cells had much lower diversity. Naive subsets did not differ in surface CD5, and TRB CDR3 properties served to infer TCR strength.

Notes on this clonotype: Its target is not known.

The CD45RO-CCR7+CD27+CD95- phenotype denoted naive CD8+ T cells. The CDR3 runs 14 residues. Germline lookup yields CDR1 MNHEY and CDR2 SVGEGT. Each TRB cDNA library was prepared by 5' RACE (with UMI labels). No DNA is given; TCRdb re-called the 5' RACE reads and lists each CDR3 protein once. The sample table sets out tens of thousands of distinct CDR3 sequences. The rearrangement uses TRBV6-2 or TRBV6-3 and TRBJ2-7; TCRdb names TRBD2, which stays unverified in the absence of DNA. This TCR was sampled from a human donor in good health. Some clones in this sample may be carry-over from other donors' samples. Material: naive CXCR3+ CD8+ T cells from blood. Sample subset: CD45RO-CCR7+CD27+CD95- naive CD8+ T cells expressing CXCR3 (TNR3+). CDR3 region: CASSGGLAAEEQYF.